The clone carrying this T cell receptor beta chain was seen at least ten times. What it binds is unknown. This sample was included in a study of T cells in Graves' hyperthyroidism and ophthalmopathy. The overall study: Peripheral blood collection took place at initial diagnosis, before any treatment.

Study-wide findings and caveats: In validation, the model predicted ophthalmopathy. These predictions came a median about 6.2 months before onset. Blood also contained most expanded thyroid clonotypes above 0.001.

Regions amplified from RNA transcripts were the TCR beta CDR3 regions. When the TCR CDR3 underwent first-round RT-PCR, the HTBI primer set was used. TCRdb reprocessed the multiplex PCR reads via MiXCR and lists one record per CDR3 protein. The table has about 600,000 distinct CDR3 sequences, 13% to 15% seen once; the top ten hold about 7%. The junction had 12 bases not matched to a gene; V was cut back by 4 bases and J by 4 bases. This CDR3 spans 17 amino acids. Germline V gives CDR1 SGHTA, CDR2 FQGNSA. This sequence joins TRBV7-2 and TRBJ2-7; 11 positions agree with TRBD2. Sample: blood. This receptor was identified in a woman aged 18-29 years with Graves' ophthalmopathy. The CDR3 here is CASSYRGTSGTFYEQYF. The DNA for the CDR3 is TGTGCCAGCAGCTACCGAGGGACTAGCGGCACCTTTTACGAGCAGTACTTC.